Listed below are T cell receptor beta chains from one sample, sequenced in a study of CD8 T cells in ankylosing spondylitis. TCRdb reprocessed the 5' RACE reads via MiXCR and lists one record per CDR3 protein. The table lists 200,000 to 250,000 distinct CDR3 sequences, roughly 32% of them singletons. The sample comprised blood, either unsorted or a sorted T cell fraction (not recorded which). The receptor source for this set is a male donor with ankylosing spondylitis or in good health (not recorded which). Both conserved end residues are part of each CDR3. Each record gives: V gene, CDR3 protein.

TRBV20-1 | CSAPPGGSSNQPQHF
TRBV15 | CATTGSYNEQFF
TRBV20-1 | CSARLLSGMTEQFF
TRBV10-3 | CAIRNPDRSVYEAFF
TRBV5-1 | CASSQDHGSPLHF
TRBV20-1 | CSARRRTGGLDTQYF
TRBV5-6 | CASSFSSVPGQHDYGYTF
TRBV20-1 | CSAGGGGVAALNEQFF
TRBV4-1 | CASSHRQGGAEQYF
TRBV6-1 | CASSARTGNTEAFF
TRBV6-5 | CASSYFRQLNTEAFF